This T cell receptor beta chain originates from a study of memory CD4+ T cells and cytomegalovirus serostatus. Overall study findings and caveats: A US-trained random forest predicted CMV serostatus with median AUC around 0.9. Each of around 69 CMV-associated TCRbeta sequences occurred in one to five individuals.

Single viable CD3+CD4+CD8-CD45RO+ cells were sorted as the memory CD4+ T cells. Total CD4+ T cells were enriched by CD4 positive selection. Points on this clone: The antigen remains undetermined.

As processed by the authors: Out-of-frame sequences were removed, leaving around 2.2 million distinct TCRbeta sequences. The assay was immunoSEQ multiplex PCR, and TCRdb's table has in-frame clones only and misses some. V and J calls and clone size are copied from that table; D and trimming were computed from the DNA. The table records roughly 48,000 clones, around 83% of them present only once. The TCR comes from an adult in good health and CMV-seropositive. Sequencing was performed on memory CD4+ T cells from blood.

CDR3 nucleotide sequence: TGTGCCAGCAGCCAAGAACTATACGGGGATAGGGGAACTGAAGCTTTCTTT. Translation: CASSQELYGDRGTEAFF. The chain recombines TRBV5-4 with TRBJ1-1; D is possibly TRBD1 (5 bases). V lost 4 bases and J lost 5, with 24 bases in between. CDR1 is SGHNT and CDR2 is YYREEE in the germline V gene (reference sequence). The CDR3 loop spans 17 amino acids. Complete variable domain (other parts from reference TRBV5-4 and TRBJ1-1): ETGVTQSPTHLIKTRGQQVTLRCSSQSGHNTVSWYQQALGQGPQFIFQYYREEENGRGNFPPRFSGLQFPNYSSELNVNALELDDSALYLCASSQELYGDRGTEAFFGQGTRLTVV.